This TCR beta chain was identified in a study of blood T cell repertoires in COVID-19. In the study overall: From the United States, Italy and Spain came samples of acute and convalescent COVID-19.

CDR3 size: 18 residues. The germline V gene has CDR1 SGHVS and CDR2 FQNEAQ. Losses at the gene ends were 1 base for V and 4 bases for J; bases not matched to a gene: 10. Per the original data handling: Counts of nucleated cells, estimated from reference gene primer amplification, were obtained. The table came from immunoSEQ multiplex PCR; TCRdb's copy has only in-frame clones and leaves some out. The V and J calls and the clone size are those of that table, but D and trimming were determined from the DNA. The sample has roughly 220,000 clones, around 81% seen once; the top ten hold less than 2.5%. The sample comprised peripheral blood. The J gene is TRBJ2-2, the V gene TRBV7-8; 9 nucleotides match TRBD1. This TCR was recovered from a woman aged 60-70 years with acute or convalescent COVID-19. The CDR3 here is CASSLGRWTGAGTGELFF. As DNA, the CDR3 is TGTGCCAGCAGCTTAGGTCGGTGGACAGGGGCCGGCACCGGGGAGCTGTTTTTT.